This T cell receptor beta chain was found in a study of OX40 agonist ivuxolimab in advanced cancers. Study summary: The patients got ivuxolimab, which is an agonistic anti-OX40 (CD134) antibody.

Generated by immunoSEQ multiplex PCR, the TCRdb table keeps only in-frame clones and is missing some. Of approximately 70,000 clones listed, roughly 83% are singletons. Blood sampling was done at baseline, cycle 4 day 1, and cycle 7 day 1. Here the sequenced sample was CD4+ or CD8+ T cells sorted from blood, taken in a trial of the OX40 agonist ivuxolimab. This clonotype was obtained from an adult with an advanced solid tumor such as melanoma, head and neck, liver or kidney cancer.

CDR3 coding DNA: TGTGCCAGCAGCCCTGACAGGTCGGGAAATCAGCCCCAGCATTTT. Translated: CASSPDRSGNQPQHF. V usage is TRBV6-5 and J usage is TRBJ1-5; tentatively, D is TRBD1 (6 bases). There are 15 residues in the CDR3. CDR1 is MNHEY and CDR2 is SVGAGI in the germline V gene. V lost 6 bases to trimming and J lost 4 bases, with 16 bases between them.